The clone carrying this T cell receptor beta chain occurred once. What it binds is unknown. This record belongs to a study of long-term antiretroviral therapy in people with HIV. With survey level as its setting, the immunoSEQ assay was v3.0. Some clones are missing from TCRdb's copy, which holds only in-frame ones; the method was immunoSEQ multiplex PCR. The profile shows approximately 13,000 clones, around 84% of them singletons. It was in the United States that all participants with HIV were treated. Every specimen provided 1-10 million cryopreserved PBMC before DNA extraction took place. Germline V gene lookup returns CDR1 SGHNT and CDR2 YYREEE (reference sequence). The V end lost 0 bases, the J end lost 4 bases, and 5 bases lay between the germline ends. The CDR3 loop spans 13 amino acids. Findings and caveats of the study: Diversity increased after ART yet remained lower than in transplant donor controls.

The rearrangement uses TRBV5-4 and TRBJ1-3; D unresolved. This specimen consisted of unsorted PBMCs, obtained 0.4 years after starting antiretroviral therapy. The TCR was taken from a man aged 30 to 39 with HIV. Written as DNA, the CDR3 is TGTGCCAGCAGCTTGGTGGGGGGAAACACCATATATTTT. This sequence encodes CASSLVGGNTIYF.